Listed here are 6 T cell receptor beta chains from one sample, sequenced in a study of tumor and adjacent non-tumor tissue in lung cancer. TCRbeta libraries were built with three rounds of nested PCR, modified from ARM-PCR. TCRdb reprocessed the multiplex PCR reads with MiXCR, giving one entry per CDR3 protein. The data hold under 250,000 distinct CDR3 sequences, with 60% to 85% observed a single time. This sample's RNA came from whole unsorted tissue. The specimen sequenced was lung tumor tissue. These receptors were taken from a man in his 60s with non-small cell lung cancer.

About this clonotype itself: One base away lies a much larger clone, so this may be a sequencing read error. This chain joins TRBV20-1 and TRBJ1-6; the D gene is possibly TRBD1 (6 bases). V lost 8 bases and J 13 bases, leaving 33 bases between the germline ends. The CDR3 sequence is 17 residues long. CDR1 DFQATT and CDR2 SNEGSKA come from the germline V gene (reference sequence). As DNA, the CDR3 is TGCAGTATATTAAAACCCAAACAGGGAGGGGATAATTTCCCCCTCCACTTT. Residues: CSILKPKQGGDNFPLHF.

For this clonotype: At one end the junction does not follow the germline gene, possibly because of a read error. The chain is built from TRBV20-1 and TRBJ2-2; unclear D gene. Germline values: CDR1 DFQATT, CDR2 SNEGSKA (reference sequence). The CDR3 is 13 amino acids. The CDR3 region has the DNA TGCAGTGTTAGAGTTACGGATCCCGGGGAGCTGTTTTTT. This codes for CSVRVTDPGELFF.

Comments on this clonotype: Sequence at one end of the junction differs from germline and may be a read error. The rearrangement uses TRBV11-1 and TRBJ1-2, with a possible D match to TRBD1 (5 bases). The CDR3 consists of 16 residues. CDR1 is SGHAT, CDR2 FQDESV, per germline (reference sequence). This CDR3 is CASSLDMIYRSYGYTF. CDR3 coding DNA: TGTGCCAGCAGCTTGGACATGATCTACAGGAGCTATGGCTATACCTTC.

This clonotype was counted many times. The chain has TRBV12-3 or TRBV12-4 and TRBJ1-2; D gene ambiguous. Trimming stripped 1 base from V and 4 bases from J, with 7 bases between. This CDR3 has 13 residues. The chain's CDR3 is CASSLVRGYGYTF. The CDR3 DNA follows: TGTGCCAGCAGTTTAGTCCGAGGCTATGGCTACACCTTC.

A remark on this clonotype: A junction end diverges from the germline sequence, so it may reflect a read error. V gene TRBV6-1 combines with J gene TRBJ1-1, with D maybe TRBD1 (5 bases). The germline gives CDR1 MNHNS, CDR2 SASEGT. This CDR3 comprises 16 residues. The CDR3 region is CAGSEEGVRGNTEAFF. The CDR3 nucleotides read TGTGCCGGCAGTGAAGAGGGAGTGAGGGGAAACACTGAAGCTTTCTTT.

As concerns this clonotype: A junction boundary mismatches the germline segment, possibly from a read error. J is TRBJ1-4 and V is TRBV11-2; TRBD1 matches 9 bases. This CDR3 contains 16 residues. Germline loops: CDR1 SGHAT, CDR2 FQNNGV. The CDR3 is CASSLLPGTGFEELFF. The CDR3, as DNA: TGTGCCAGCAGCCTACTCCCCGGGACAGGGTTTGAAGAACTGTTTTTT.